This TCR beta chain came from a study of blood T cell repertoires in COVID-19. This clone was observed a few times. In the authors' methods: Amplification with reference gene primers provided the estimates of nucleated cell counts. TCRdb's copy holds only in-frame clones and misses some; the assay was immunoSEQ multiplex PCR. V, J and clone size are taken as reported in that table, and D and trimming were inferred from the DNA itself. Of 250,000 to 400,000 clones in the sample, approximately 90% were seen once. The germline V gene has CDR1 MNHEY and CDR2 SVGAGI. The CDR3 sequence is 15 residues long. After removal of 0 bases from V and 2 bases from J, the junction contained 3 bases not matched to a gene.

The chain employs TRBV6-5 and TRBJ1-1; 7 bases line up with TRBD1. Sequencing used peripheral blood. The source is a woman aged 25-40 years with COVID-19, enrolled during active disease. The CDR3 loop reads CASSYSGQFNTEAFF. The CDR3 region has the DNA TGTGCCAGCAGTTACTCGGGACAGTTCAACACTGAAGCTTTCTTT.